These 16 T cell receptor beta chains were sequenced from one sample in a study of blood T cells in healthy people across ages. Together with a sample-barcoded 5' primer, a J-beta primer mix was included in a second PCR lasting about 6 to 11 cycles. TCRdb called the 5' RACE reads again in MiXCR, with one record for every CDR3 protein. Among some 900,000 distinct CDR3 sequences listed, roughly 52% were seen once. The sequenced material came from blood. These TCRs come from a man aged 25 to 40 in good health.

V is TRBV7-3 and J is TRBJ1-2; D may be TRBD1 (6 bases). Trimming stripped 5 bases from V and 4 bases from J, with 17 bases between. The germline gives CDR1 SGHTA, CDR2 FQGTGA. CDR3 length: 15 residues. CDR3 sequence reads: CASSPGMGAGYGYTF. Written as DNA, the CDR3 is TGTGCCAGCAGCCCTGGGATGGGGGCAGGCTATGGCTACACCTTC.

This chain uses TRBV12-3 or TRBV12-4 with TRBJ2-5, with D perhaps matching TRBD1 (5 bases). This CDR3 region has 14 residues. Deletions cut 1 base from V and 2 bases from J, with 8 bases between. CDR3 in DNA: TGTGCCAGCAGTTTAGGGGGCAAACAAGAGACCCAGTACTTC. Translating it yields CASSLGGKQETQYF.

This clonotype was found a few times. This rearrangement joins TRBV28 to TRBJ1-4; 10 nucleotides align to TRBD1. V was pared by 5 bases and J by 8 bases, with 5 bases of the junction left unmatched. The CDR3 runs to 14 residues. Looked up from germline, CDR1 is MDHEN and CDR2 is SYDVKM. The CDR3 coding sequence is TGTGCCAGCAGTGTCCGGACAGGGGGGGAAAAACTGTTTTTT. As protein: CASSVRTGGEKLFF.

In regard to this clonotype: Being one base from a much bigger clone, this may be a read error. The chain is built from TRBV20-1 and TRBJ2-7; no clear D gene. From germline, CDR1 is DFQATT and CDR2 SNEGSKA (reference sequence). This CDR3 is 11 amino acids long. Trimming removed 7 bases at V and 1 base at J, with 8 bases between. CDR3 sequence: CSVERSYEQYF. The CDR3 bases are TGCAGTGTGGAGAGATCCTACGAGCAGTACTTC.

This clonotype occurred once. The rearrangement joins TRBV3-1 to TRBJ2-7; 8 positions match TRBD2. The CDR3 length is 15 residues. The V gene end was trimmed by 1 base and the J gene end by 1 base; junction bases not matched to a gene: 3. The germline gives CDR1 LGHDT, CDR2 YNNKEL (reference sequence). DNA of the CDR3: TGTGCCAGCAGCCAAGTGCGGGGGGCGTCCTACGAGCAGTACTTC. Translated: CASSQVRGASYEQYF.

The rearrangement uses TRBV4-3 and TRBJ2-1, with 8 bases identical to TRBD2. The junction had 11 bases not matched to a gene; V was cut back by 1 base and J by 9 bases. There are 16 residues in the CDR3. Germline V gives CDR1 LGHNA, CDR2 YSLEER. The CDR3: CASSQASGGPLAEQFF. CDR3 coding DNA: TGCGCCAGCAGCCAAGCGTCGGGGGGGCCTCTAGCTGAGCAGTTCTTC.

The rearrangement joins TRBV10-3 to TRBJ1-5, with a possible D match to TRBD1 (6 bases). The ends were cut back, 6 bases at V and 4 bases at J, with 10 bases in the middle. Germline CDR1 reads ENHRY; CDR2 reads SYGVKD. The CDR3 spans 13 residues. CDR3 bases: TGTGCCATCAGCGCAGGGGAGAATCAGCCCCAGCATTTT. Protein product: CAISAGENQPQHF.

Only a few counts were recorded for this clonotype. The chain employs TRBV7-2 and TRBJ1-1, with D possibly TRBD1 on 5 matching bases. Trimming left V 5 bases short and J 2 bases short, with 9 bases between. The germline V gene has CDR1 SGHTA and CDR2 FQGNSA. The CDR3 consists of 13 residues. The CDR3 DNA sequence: TGTGCCAGCAGCCTAGGACACAACACTGAAGCTTTCTTT. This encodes CASSLGHNTEAFF.

The CDR3 sequence is CASSWGPGATEKLFF. The CDR3 coding sequence is TGTGCCAGCAGCTGGGGGCCGGGGGCGACGGAAAAACTGTTTTTT. This rearrangement joins TRBV5-6 to TRBJ1-4; the D gene is possibly TRBD1 (6 bases). Deletions cut 3 bases from V and 8 bases from J, with 17 bases between. The CDR3 extends over 15 amino acids. CDR1 is SGHDT and CDR2 is YYEEEE in the germline V gene.

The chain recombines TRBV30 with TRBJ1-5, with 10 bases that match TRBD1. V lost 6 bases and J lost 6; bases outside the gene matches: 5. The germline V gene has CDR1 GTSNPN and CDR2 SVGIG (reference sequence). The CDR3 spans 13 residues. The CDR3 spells CACTGQGGQPQHF. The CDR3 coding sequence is TGTGCCTGCACTGGACAGGGGGGTCAGCCCCAGCATTTT. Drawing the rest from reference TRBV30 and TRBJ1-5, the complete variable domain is SQTIHQWPATLVQPVGSPLSLECTVEGTSNPNLYWYRQAAGRGLQLLFYSVGIGQISSEVPQNLSASRPQDRQFILSSKKLLLSDSGFYLCACTGQGGQPQHFGDGTRLSIL.

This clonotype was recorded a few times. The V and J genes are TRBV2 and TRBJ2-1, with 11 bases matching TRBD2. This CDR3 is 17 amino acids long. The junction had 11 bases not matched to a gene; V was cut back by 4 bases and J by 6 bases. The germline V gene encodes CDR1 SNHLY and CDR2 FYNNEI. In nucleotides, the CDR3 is TGTGCCAGCAGTGGGATAGCGGGGGGGTCCCCATTCAATGAGCAGTTCTTC. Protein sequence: CASSGIAGGSPFNEQFF.

The CDR3 loop is CASSPPGLVRLETQYF. CDR3 nucleotides: TGTGCCAGCAGCCCCCCGGGACTAGTCCGGTTAGAGACCCAGTACTTC. V is TRBV12-3 or TRBV12-4 and J is TRBJ2-5; 8 positions match TRBD2. V was pared by 6 bases and J by 4 bases, with 13 bases of the junction left unmatched. The CDR3 totals 16 residues.

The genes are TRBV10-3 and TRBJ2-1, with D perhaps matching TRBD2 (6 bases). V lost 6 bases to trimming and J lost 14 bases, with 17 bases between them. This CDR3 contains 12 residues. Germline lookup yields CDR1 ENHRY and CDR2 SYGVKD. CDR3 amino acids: CAISPGGWGEFF. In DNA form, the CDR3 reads TGTGCCATCAGCCCCGGGGGTTGGGGGGAGTTCTTC.

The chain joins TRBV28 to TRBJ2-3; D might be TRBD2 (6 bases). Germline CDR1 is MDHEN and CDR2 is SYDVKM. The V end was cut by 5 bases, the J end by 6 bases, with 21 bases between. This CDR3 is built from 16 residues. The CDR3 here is CASSPPSGSLLDTQYF. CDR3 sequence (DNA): TGTGCCAGCAGTCCCCCCAGCGGGTCGCTATTGGATACGCAGTATTTT.

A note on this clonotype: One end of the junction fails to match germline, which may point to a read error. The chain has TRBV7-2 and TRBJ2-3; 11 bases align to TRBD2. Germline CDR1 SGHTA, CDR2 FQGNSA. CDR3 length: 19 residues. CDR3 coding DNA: TGTGCCAACAGCTCCAGGGGCGCTGCCACTAGCGGGGGTGTGGATACGCAGTATTTT. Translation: CANSSRGAATSGGVDTQYF.

Here the CDR3 DNA reads TGCAGTGCTAGGAGCGGGGGCGAGACCAATGAGCAGTTCTTC. Translation gives CSARSGGETNEQFF. This rearrangement joins TRBV20-1 to TRBJ2-1, with TRBD2 matching over 8 bases. The germline V gene encodes CDR1 DFQATT and CDR2 SNEGSKA (reference sequence). V gave up 3 bases and J gave up 6 bases; unmatched junction bases: 7. The CDR3 is 14 residues long.